What follows describes a single T cell receptor (beta chain). Its antigen is still unknown. Donors were healthy HIV-negative adults without recent acute infections or vaccinations. A split of CD4+ cells into CD45RA+ naive and CD45RA-negative memory subsets was performed. Per germline, CDR1 SQVTM and CDR2 ANQGSEA. The V segment lost 5 bases and the J segment 5 bases; nucleotides outside the gene matches: 9. This CDR3 has 14 residues. Deep-level running was used for the assay. Profiling relied on immunoSEQ multiplex PCR, and the TCRdb table lists in-frame clones only, not all of them. Here the sample spans more than 550,000 clones, roughly 72% being singletons. This entry is derived from a study of shared clonotypes between healthy human individuals. Study results and limitations: At large depth, rarefaction still showed sorted-subset sequencing to be incomplete.

The sequencing sample was made of memory CD4+ T cells sorted from blood. The subset is: CD45RA-negative fraction. This receptor was taken from a woman aged 25 to 39 in good health. This chain uses TRBV29-1 with TRBJ2-7; 10 bases are a match to TRBD2. CDR3 nucleotides: TGCAGCGTTTTGTCTAGCGGGAGTCTCCACGAGCAGTACTTC. Translated, it gives CSVLSSGSLHEQYF.